This entry describes one T cell receptor beta chain. Its specificity is not known. PCR used 60 Vbeta primers and 13 Jbeta primers. In the source study's methods: In a later analysis, roughly 86 million unique TCR beta chains included roughly 11 million shared by two or more donors. Sequencing used immunoSEQ multiplex PCR; TCRdb keeps in-frame clones, though not all of them. Clonal size and the V and J genes are those of that table, whereas D and trimming came from the DNA. The table has some 170,000 clones, about 77% seen once; the top ten hold roughly 10%. This sample is part of a study of cytomegalovirus exposure and HLA in healthy donors. Overall study findings and caveats: Presence/absence analysis assumed near-uniform sequencing depth across donors. In a later analysis, specific HLA alleles were associated with 16,000 or so TCR beta sequences at a 0.05 false discovery rate. Reportedly, fewer N-insertions than the 666-donor mean appeared in an Asian-associated ancestry cluster in a later analysis.

The TCR sequence derives from a man younger than 35 in good health and CMV-seropositive. Input material: PBMCs.

The CDR3 bases are TGTGCCAGCAGCATTACTAGCGGGGGCCCACTGGAGCAGTTCTTC. Amino acids: CASSITSGGPLEQFF. The chain employs TRBV7-9 and TRBJ2-1; 11 bases map to TRBD2. Germline CDR1 reads SEHNR; CDR2 reads FQNEAQ (reference sequence). The CDR3 is 15 residues long. Germline trimming cut 5 bases from V and 10 bases from J; bases unmatched to any gene: 10.